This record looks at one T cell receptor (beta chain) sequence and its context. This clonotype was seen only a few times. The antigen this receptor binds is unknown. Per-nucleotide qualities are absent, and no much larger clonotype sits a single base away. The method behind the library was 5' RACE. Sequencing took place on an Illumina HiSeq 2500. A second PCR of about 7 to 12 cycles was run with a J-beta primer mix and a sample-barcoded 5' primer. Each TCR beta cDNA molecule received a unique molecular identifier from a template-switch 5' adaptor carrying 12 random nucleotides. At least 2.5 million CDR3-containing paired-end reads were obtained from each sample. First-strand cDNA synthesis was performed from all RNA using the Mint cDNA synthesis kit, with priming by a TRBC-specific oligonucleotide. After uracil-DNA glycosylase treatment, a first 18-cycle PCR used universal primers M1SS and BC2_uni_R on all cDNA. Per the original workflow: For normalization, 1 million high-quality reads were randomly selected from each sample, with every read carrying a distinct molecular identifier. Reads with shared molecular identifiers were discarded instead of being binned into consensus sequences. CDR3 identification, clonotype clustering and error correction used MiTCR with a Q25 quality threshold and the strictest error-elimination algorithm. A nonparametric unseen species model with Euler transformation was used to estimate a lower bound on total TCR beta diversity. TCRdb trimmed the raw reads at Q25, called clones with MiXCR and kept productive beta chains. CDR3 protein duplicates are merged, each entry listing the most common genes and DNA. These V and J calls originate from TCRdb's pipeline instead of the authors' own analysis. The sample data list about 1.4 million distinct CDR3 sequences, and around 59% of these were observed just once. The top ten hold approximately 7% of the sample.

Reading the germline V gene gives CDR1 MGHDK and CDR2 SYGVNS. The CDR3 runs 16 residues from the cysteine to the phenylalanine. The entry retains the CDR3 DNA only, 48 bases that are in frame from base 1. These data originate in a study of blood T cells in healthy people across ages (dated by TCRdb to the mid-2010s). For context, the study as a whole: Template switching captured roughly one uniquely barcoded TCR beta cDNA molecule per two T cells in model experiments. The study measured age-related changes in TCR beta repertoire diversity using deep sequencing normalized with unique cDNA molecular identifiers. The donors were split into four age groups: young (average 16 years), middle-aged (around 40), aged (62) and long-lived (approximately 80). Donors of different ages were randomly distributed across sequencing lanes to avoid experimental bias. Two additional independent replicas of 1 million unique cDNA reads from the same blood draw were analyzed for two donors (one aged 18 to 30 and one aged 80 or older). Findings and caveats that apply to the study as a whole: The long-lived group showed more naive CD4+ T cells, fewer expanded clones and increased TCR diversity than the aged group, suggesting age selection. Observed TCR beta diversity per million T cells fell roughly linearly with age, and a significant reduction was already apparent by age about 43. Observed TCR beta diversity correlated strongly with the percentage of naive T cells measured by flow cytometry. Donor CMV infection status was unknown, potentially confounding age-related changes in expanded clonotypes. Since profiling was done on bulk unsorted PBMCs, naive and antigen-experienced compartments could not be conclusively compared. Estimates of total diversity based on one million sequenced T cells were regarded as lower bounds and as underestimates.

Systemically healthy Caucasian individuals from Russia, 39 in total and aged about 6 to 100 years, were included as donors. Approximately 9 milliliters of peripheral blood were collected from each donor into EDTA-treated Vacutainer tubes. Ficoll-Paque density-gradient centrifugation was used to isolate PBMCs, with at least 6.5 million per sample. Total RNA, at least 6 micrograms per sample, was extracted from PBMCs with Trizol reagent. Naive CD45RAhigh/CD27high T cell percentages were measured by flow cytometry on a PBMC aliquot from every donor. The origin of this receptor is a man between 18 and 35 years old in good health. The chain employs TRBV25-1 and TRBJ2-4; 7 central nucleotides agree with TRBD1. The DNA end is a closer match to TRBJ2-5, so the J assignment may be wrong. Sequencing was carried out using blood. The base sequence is TGTGCCAGCAGTGATCTACAGGGGCGAGTGGTAGAGACCCAGTACTTC. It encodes CASSDLQGRVVETQYF.